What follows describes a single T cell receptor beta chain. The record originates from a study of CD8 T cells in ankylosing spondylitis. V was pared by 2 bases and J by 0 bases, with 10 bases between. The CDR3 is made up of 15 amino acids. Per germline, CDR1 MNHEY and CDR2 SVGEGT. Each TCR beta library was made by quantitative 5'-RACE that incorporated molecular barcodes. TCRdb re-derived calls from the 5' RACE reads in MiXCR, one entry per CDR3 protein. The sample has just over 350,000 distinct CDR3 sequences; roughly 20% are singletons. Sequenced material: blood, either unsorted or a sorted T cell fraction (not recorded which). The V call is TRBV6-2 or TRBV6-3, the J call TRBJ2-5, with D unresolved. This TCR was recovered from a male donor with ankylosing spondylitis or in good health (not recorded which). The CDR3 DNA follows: TGTGCCAGCAGTTACGGGATTTCGTACCAAGAGACCCAGTACTTC. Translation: CASSYGISYQETQYF.